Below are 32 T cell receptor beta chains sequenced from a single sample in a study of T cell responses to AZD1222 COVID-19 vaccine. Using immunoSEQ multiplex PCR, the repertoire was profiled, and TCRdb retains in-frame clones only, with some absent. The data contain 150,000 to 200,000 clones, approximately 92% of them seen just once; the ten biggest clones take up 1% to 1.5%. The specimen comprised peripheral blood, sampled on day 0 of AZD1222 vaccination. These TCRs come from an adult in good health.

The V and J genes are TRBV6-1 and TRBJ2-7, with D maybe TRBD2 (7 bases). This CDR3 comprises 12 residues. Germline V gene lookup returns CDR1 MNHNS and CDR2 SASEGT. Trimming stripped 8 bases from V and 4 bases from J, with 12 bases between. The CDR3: CASAGAGYEQYF. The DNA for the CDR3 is TGTGCCAGCGCGGGGGCTGGGTACGAGCAGTACTTC.

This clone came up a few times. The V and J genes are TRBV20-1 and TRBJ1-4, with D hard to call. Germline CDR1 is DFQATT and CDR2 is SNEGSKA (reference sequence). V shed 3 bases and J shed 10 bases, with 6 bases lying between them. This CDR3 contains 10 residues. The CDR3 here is CSASFGKLFF. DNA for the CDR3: TGCAGTGCTAGTTTTGGAAAACTGTTTTTT.

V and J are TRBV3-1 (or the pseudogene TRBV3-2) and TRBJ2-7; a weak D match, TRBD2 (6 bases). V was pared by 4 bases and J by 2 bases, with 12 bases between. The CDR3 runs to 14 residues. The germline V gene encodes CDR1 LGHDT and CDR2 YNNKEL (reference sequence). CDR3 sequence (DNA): TGTGCCAGCAGCCTCGCCGGGGGAGCCTACGAGCAGTACTTC. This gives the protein CASSLAGGAYEQYF.

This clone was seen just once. CDR3 sequence: CATSTRTSGVAQYF. In nucleotides, the CDR3 is TGTGCCACCAGCACGCGGACTAGCGGGGTAGCGCAGTATTTT. The J gene is TRBJ2-3, the V gene TRBV15; 12 nucleotides align to TRBD2. Germline loops: CDR1 LNHNV, CDR2 YYDKDF (reference sequence). This CDR3 is built from 14 residues. The trim removed 4 bases at V and 10 bases at J, leaving 6 bases unmatched.

Here the CDR3 DNA reads TGTGCCACCAGCAGAGGTACGACAGGGAATCAGCCCCAGCATTTT. Residues: CATSRGTTGNQPQHF. The chain employs TRBV15 and TRBJ1-5, with 7 bases identical to TRBD1. This CDR3 is built from 15 residues. The ends lost 1 base at V and 4 bases at J; junction bases unmatched: 4. Germline assignment: CDR1 LNHNV and CDR2 YYDKDF (reference sequence).

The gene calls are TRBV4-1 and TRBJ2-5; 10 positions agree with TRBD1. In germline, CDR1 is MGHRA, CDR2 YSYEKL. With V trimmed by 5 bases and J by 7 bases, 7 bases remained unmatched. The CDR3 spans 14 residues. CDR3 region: CASSGTGVVGTQYF. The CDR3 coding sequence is TGCGCCAGCAGCGGGACAGGGGTGGTAGGGACCCAGTACTTC.

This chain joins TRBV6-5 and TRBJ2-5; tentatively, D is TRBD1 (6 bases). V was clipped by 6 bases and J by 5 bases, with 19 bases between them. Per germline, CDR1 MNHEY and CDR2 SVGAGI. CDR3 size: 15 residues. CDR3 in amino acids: CASSSYRVHVETQYF. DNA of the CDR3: TGTGCCAGCAGCTCCTACAGGGTACATGTGGAGACCCAGTACTTC.

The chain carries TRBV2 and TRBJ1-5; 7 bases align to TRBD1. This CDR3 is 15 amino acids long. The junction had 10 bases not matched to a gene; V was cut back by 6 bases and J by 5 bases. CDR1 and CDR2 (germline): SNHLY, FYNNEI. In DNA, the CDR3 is TGTGCCAGCAGCCAACCCAGGGGGGGTGATCAGCCCCAGCATTTT. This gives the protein CASSQPRGGDQPQHF.

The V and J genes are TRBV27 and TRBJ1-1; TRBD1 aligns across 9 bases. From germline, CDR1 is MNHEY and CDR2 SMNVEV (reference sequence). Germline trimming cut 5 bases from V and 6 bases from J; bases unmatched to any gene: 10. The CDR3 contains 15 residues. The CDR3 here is CASSLTGTGTSEAFF. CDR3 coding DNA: TGTGCCAGCAGTCTAACCGGGACAGGGACTTCTGAAGCTTTCTTT.

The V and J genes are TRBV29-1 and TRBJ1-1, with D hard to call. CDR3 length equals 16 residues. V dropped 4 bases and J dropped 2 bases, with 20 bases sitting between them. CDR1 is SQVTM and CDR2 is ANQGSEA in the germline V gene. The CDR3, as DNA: TGCAGCGTTGGGCCGAAGTTGGTTAAGGGAAACACTGAAGCTTTCTTT. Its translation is CSVGPKLVKGNTEAFF.

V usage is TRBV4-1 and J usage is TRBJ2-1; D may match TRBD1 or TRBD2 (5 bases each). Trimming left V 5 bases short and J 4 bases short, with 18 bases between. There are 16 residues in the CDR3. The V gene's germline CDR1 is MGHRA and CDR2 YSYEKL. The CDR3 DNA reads TGCGCCAGCAGCAATAGTAGGGACCTCGGTTACAATGAGCAGTTCTTC. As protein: CASSNSRDLGYNEQFF.

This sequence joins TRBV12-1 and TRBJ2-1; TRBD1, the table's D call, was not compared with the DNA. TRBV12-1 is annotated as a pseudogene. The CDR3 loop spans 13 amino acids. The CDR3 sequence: CASSFSMATEQFF. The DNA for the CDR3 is TGTGCCAGCAGCTTTTCGATGGCAACTGAGCAGTTCTTC.

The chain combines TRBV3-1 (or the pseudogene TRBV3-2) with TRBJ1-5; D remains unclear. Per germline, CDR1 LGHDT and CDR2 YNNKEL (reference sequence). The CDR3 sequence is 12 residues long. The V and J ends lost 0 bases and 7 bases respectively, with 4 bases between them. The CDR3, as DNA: TGTGCCAGCAGCCAAGAGGGACAGCCCCAGCATTTT. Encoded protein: CASSQEGQPQHF.

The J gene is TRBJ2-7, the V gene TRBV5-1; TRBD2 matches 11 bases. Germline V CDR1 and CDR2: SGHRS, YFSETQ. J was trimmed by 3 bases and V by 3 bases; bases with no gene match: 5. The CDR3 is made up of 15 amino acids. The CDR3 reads CASSSTSGAYYEQYF. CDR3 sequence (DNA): TGCGCCAGCAGCTCGACTAGCGGGGCCTACTACGAGCAGTACTTC.

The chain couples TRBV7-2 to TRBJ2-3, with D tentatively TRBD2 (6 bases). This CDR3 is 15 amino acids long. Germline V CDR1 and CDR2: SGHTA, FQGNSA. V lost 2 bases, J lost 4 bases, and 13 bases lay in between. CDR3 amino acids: CASSLLAPGPDTQYF. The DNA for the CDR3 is TGTGCCAGCAGCTTACTAGCGCCAGGCCCAGATACGCAGTATTTT.

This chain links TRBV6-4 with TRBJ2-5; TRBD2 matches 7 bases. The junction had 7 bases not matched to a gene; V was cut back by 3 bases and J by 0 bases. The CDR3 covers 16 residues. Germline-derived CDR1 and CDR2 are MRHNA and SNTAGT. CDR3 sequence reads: CASSDLCGGYQETQYF. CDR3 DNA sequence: TGTGCCAGCAGTGATCTCTGCGGGGGTTACCAAGAGACCCAGTACTTC.

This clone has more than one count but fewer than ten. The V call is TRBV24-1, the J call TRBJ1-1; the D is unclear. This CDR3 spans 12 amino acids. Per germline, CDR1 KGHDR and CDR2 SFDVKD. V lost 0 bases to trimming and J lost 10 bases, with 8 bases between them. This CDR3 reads CATSDLGDRAFF. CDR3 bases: TGTGCCACCAGTGATTTGGGGGATCGAGCTTTCTTT.

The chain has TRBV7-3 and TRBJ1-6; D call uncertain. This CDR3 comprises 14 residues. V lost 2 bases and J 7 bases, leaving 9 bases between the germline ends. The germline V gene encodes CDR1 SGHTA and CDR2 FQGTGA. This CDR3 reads CASSLFYGNSPLHF. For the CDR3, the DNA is TGTGCCAGCAGCTTATTCTACGGGAATTCACCCCTCCACTTT.

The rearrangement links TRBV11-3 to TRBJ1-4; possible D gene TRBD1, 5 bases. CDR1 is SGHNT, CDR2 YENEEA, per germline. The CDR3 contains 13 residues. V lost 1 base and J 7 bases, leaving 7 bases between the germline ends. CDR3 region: CASSLGRAEKLFF. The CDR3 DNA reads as TGTGCCAGCAGCTTAGGCAGGGCTGAAAAACTGTTTTTT. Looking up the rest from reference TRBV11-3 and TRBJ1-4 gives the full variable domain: EAGVVQSPRYKIIEKKQPVAFWCNPISGHNTLYWYLQNLGQGPELLIRYENEEAVDDSQLPKDRFSAERLKGVDSTLKIQPAELGDSAVYLCASSLGRAEKLFFGSGTQLSVL.

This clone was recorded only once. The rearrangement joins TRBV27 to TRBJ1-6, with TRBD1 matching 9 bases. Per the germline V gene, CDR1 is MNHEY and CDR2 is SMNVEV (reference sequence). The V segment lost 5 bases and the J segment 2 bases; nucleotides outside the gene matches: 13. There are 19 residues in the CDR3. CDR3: CASSDIRNRGPTYNSPLHF. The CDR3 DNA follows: TGTGCCAGCAGTGACATAAGAAACAGGGGGCCTACCTATAATTCACCCCTCCACTTT.

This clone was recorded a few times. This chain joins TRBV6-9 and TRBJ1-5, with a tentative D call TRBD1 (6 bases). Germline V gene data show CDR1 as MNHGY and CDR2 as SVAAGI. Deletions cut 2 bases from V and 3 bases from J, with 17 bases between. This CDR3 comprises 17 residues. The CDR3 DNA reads TGTGCCAGCAGTTATCCGACCCCCAGGGGCGACAATCAGCCCCAGCATTTT. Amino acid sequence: CASSYPTPRGDNQPQHF.

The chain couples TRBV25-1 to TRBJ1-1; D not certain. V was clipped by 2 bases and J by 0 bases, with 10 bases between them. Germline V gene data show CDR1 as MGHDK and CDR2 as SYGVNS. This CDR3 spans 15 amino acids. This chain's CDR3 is CASSENLGMNTEAFF. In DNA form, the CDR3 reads TGTGCCAGCAGTGAAAATCTGGGGATGAACACTGAAGCTTTCTTT.

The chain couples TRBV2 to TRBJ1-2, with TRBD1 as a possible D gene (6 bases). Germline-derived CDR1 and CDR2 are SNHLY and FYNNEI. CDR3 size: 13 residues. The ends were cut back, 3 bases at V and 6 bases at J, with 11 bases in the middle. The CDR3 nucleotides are TGTGCCAGCAGTGAGCGGGGGCGAGATGGCTACACCTTC. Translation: CASSERGRDGYTF.

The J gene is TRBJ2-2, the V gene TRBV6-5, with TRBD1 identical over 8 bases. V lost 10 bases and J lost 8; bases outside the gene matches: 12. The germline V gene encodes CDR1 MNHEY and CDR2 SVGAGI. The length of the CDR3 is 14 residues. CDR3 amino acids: CAIRRQGRNGELFF. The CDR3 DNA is TGTGCCATCAGAAGACAGGGGCGAAATGGGGAGCTGTTTTTT.

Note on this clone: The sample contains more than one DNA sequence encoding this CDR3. CDR3 sequence (DNA): TGCGCCAGCAGTCTCGACAGCAATATGAACACTGAAGCTTTCTTT. Protein sequence: CASSLDSNMNTEAFF. The rearrangement uses TRBV5-1 and TRBJ1-1; D might be TRBD1 (5 bases). V lost 5 bases, J lost 0 bases, and 14 bases lay in between. The germline CDR1 and CDR2 sequences are SGHRS and YFSETQ. The CDR3 sequence is 15 residues long. Looking up the rest from reference TRBV5-1 and TRBJ1-1 gives the full variable domain: KAGVTQTPRYLIKTRGQQVTLSCSPISGHRSVSWYQQTPGQGLQFLFEYFSETQRNKGNFPGRFSGRQFSNSRSEMNVSTLELGDSALYLCASSLDSNMNTEAFFGQGTRLTVV.

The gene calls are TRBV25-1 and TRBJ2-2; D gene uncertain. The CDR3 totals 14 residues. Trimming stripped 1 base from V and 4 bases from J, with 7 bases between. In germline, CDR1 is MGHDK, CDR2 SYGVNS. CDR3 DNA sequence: TGTGCCAGCAGTGAATTAGGGTTCACCGGGGAGCTGTTTTTT. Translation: CASSELGFTGELFF.

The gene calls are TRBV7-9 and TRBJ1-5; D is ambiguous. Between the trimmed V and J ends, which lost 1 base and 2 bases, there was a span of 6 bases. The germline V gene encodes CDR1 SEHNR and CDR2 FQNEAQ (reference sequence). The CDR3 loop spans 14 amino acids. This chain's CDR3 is CASSLEEGNQPQHF. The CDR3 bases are TGTGCCAGCAGCTTAGAGGAGGGCAATCAGCCCCAGCATTTT.

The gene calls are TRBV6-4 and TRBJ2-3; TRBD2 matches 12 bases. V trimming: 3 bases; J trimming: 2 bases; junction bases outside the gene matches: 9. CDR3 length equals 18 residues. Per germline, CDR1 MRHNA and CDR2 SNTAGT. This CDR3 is CASSEYHTSGGSTDTQYF. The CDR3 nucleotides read TGTGCCAGCAGTGAATACCACACTAGCGGGGGGTCCACAGATACGCAGTATTTT.

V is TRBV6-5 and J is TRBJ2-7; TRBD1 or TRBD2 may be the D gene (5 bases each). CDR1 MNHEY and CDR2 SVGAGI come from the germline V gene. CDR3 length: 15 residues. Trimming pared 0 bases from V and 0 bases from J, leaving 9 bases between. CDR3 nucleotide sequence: TGTGCCAGCAGTTACTCGGGACGGCTCTCCTACGAGCAGTACTTC. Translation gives CASSYSGRLSYEQYF.

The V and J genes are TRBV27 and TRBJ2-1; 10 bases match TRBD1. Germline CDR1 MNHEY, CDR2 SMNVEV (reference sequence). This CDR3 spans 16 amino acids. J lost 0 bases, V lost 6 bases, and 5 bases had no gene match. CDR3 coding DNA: TGTGCCAGCAGCCGCCGGACAGGGGGCTCCTACAATGAGCAGTTCTTC. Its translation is CASSRRTGGSYNEQFF.

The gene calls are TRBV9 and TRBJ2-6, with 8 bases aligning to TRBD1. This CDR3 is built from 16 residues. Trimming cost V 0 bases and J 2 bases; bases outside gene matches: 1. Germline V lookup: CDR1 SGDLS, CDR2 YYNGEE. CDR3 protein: CASSVEGQAGANVLTF. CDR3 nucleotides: TGTGCCAGCAGCGTAGAGGGACAGGCTGGGGCCAACGTCCTGACTTTC.

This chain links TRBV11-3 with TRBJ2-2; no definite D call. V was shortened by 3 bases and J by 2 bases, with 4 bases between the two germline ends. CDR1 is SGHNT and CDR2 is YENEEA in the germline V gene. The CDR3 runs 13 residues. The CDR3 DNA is TGTGCCAGCAGCTTCGACAACACCGGGGAGCTGTTTTTT. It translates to CASSFDNTGELFF.